One sample yielded the 6 T cell receptor beta chains listed below, sequenced in a study of shared clonotypes between healthy human individuals. Sequencing was performed with immunoSEQ multiplex PCR; in TCRdb, only in-frame clones are kept and a portion is missing. The table includes approximately 1,500,000 clones, 95% to 99% detected once. Sequenced material: naive CD4+ T cells sorted from blood. Described subset: CD45RA+ positively selected. The receptors shown here come from a man younger than 40 in good health.

The chain links TRBV28 to TRBJ1-5, with TRBD1 identical over 12 bases. Germline V gene data show CDR1 as MDHEN and CDR2 as SYDVKM. V lost 5 bases, J lost 7 bases, and 9 bases stayed unmatched. This CDR3 has 16 amino acids. CDR3 sequence reads: CASSPGTGGPGQPQHF. CDR3 DNA sequence: TGTGCCAGCAGTCCCGGGACAGGGGGCCCCGGACAGCCCCAGCATTTT.

The J gene is TRBJ2-1, the V gene TRBV18; 8 bases align to TRBD2. The germline V gene has CDR1 KGHSH and CDR2 LQKENI. CDR3 length: 14 residues. V was clipped by 5 bases and J by 6 bases; unmatched bases: 6. The chain's CDR3 is CASSRSGSINEQFF. The DNA for the CDR3 is TGTGCCAGCTCAAGAAGCGGGAGTATCAATGAGCAGTTCTTC.

The V gene is TRBV5-1, the J gene TRBJ1-2, with no clear D. The V end was cut by 0 bases, the J end by 2 bases, with 8 bases between. This CDR3 has 14 amino acids. Germline V gene data show CDR1 as SGHRS and CDR2 as YFSETQ. Written as DNA, the CDR3 is TGCGCCAGCAGCTTGGCTCCGGGAAACTATGGCTACACCTTC. Translated: CASSLAPGNYGYTF.

V and J are TRBV15 and TRBJ2-1, with D perhaps matching TRBD2 (6 bases). The CDR3 spans 15 residues. V shed 3 bases and J shed 7 bases, with 16 bases lying between them. Germline V gene sequence: CDR1 LNHNV, CDR2 YYDKDF (reference sequence). The CDR3 is CATSSAGTRDNEQFF. The DNA for the CDR3 is TGTGCCACCAGCAGTGCCGGGACTCGGGATAATGAGCAGTTCTTC.

This chain uses TRBV28 with TRBJ2-5, with 8 bases that match TRBD1. The CDR3 consists of 15 residues. The junction had 7 bases not matched to a gene; V was cut back by 5 bases and J by 2 bases. Germline V gene sequence: CDR1 MDHEN, CDR2 SYDVKM. The CDR3 sequence: CASSAGGARQETQYF. CDR3 nucleotide sequence: TGTGCCAGCAGTGCAGGGGGCGCAAGGCAAGAGACCCAGTACTTC.

The chain links TRBV18 to TRBJ2-7, with D possibly TRBD1 on 6 matching bases. CDR1 KGHSH and CDR2 LQKENI come from the germline V gene. V lost 8 bases and J lost 0, with 17 bases in between. The CDR3 sequence is 15 residues long. For the CDR3, the DNA is TGTGCCAGCACCGTTCGCCGGGACATCTCCTACGAGCAGTACTTC. This gives the protein CASTVRRDISYEQYF.